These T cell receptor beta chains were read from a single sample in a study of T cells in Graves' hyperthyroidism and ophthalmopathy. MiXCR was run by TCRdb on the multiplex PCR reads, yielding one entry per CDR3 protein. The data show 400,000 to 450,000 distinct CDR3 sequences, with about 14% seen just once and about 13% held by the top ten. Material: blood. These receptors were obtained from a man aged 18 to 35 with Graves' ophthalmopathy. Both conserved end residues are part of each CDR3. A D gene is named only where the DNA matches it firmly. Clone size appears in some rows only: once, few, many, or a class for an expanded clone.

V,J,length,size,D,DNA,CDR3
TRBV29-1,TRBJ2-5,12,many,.,TGCAGCGTTGTGTCGGGGCCAGAGACCCAGTACTTC,CSVVSGPETQYF
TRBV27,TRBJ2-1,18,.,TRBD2,TGTGCCAGCAGACATACTCCAGGACTAGCGGGGGACTACAATGAGCAGTTCTTC,CASRHTPGLAGDYNEQFF
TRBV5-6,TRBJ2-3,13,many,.,TGTGCCAGCAGCTTGGTTGGAGCCTACCAGCAGTATTTT,CASSLVGAYQQYF
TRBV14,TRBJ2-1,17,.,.,TGTGCCAGCAGCCAAGTCGATAAGCGGCCAACCAGGACGGAGCAGTTCTTC,CASSQVDKRPTRTEQFF
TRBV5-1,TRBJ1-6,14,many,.,TGCGCCAGCAGCTTGGGGTCCGACGATTCACCCCTCCACTTT,CASSLGSDDSPLHF
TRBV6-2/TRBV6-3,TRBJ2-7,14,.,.,TGTGCCAGCAGTTACGGGGGCGGGTTCGACGAGCAGTACTTC,CASSYGGGFDEQYF
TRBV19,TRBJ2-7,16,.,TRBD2,TGTGCCAGTAGTCCAGGACTAGCGGGGAACTACTACGAGCAGTACTTC,CASSPGLAGNYYEQYF
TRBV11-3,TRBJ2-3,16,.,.,TGTGCCAGCAGCTATGAGACAGGCCCTAGCACAGATACGCAGTATTTT,CASSYETGPSTDTQYF
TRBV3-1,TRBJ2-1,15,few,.,TGTGCCAGCAGCCAAGTGGGGGGGGGCCTCAATGAGCAGTTCTTC,CASSQVGGGLNEQFF
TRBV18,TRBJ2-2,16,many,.,TGTGCCAGCTCAACGGGTCCGGCTCCGAACACCGGGGAGCTGTTTTTT,CASSTGPAPNTGELFF
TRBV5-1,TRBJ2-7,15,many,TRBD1,TGCGCCAGCAGCAAACCGGGACAGGGGTTCTACGAGCAGTACTTC,CASSKPGQGFYEQYF
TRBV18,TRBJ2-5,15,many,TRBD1,TGTGCCAGCTCACTCCTGGGACAGTACCAAGAGACCCAGTACTTC,CASSLLGQYQETQYF
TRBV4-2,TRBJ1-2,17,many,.,TGTGCCAGCAGCCAAGAGGCTTTTGACGTTCCTAACTATGGCTACACCTTC,CASSQEAFDVPNYGYTF
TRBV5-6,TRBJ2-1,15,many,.,TGTGCCAGCAGCCAGAAACCGACGGACTACAATGAGCAGTTCTTC,CASSQKPTDYNEQFF
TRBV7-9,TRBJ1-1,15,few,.,TGTGCCAGCAGCTTAGGGGCGGATCCCGTCACTGAAGCTTTCTTT,CASSLGADPVTEAFF
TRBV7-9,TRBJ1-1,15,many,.,TGTGCCAGCAGCTTAGTAGGGGGTGGGAACACTGAAGCTTTCTTT,CASSLVGGGNTEAFF
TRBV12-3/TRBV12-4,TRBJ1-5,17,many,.,TGTGCCAGCAGTTTAGGGGACACTATCATAAGCAATCAGCCCCAGCATTTT,CASSLGDTIISNQPQHF
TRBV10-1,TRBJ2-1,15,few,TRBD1,TGCGCCAGCAGTGAGTCATACAGGGGGAACAATGAGCAGTTCTTC,CASSESYRGNNEQFF
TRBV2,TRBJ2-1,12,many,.,TGTGCCACAGGGTTGACCTACAATGAGCAGTTCTTC,CATGLTYNEQFF
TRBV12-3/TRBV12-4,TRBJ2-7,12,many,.,TGTGCCAGCAGTTTGCAGGTTGGACGACAGTACTTC,CASSLQVGRQYF